This section outlines one T cell receptor (beta chain) sequence together with its context. Its antigen has not been determined. No much larger clone exists at a distance of one base, and base qualities are not known. TCR beta libraries were generated from genomic DNA with the immunoSEQ kit, following the manufacturer's recommendations. For library preparation, a first multiplex PCR was performed with proprietary primers, followed by a second PCR in which unique barcodes were added, and bead cleanups were performed after each round. Each sample batch included a kit-provided positive control reaction and a negative control reaction. The final libraries were assessed on an Agilent 4200 TapeStation D1000 ScreenTape, pooled by volume, and quantified by qPCR. Sequencing ran on an Illumina NextSeq500 with a MidOutput 150-cycle cartridge, using 156 Read1 and 15 Index1 cycles with kit custom primers. The pooled library was loaded at around 1.1 pM, and roughly 20% PhiX control was spiked in. The paper's data handling went like this. Vendor-processed data were analyzed in R, and a clonotype was defined as all T cells sharing the same CDR3 nucleotide sequence. In the clone abundance analyses, frequencies in each sample were normalized to that sample's 10,000 most abundant clones. Public T cell clones, which averaged fewer than five per sample, were excluded before analysis. A difference in abundance of at least 32-fold between compartments was used to define tumor-enriched and baseline blood-enriched clonotypes. A beta-binomial differential abundance model was applied to find clonotypes that expanded or contracted between blood time points. Similarity between tumor and blood repertoires was quantified using the Baroni-Urbani and Buser coefficient, and groups were compared with two-tailed Wilcoxon tests in R. TCRdb retrieved this table from immuneACCESS and kept in-frame rearrangements only. Not all clones are present; in checked studies, unresolved V genes account for under half, and no reason is known for the remainder. The V and J calls and clone size are taken from that table; D and trimming were inferred from the DNA. In this sample the table shows roughly 100,000 clones, approximately 82% of which occur a single time. The ten largest clones add up to around 7.7% of the sample.

For CDR1 and CDR2, the germline V gene lists SGDLS and YYNGEE. The CDR3 holds 19 amino acids from the cysteine to the phenylalanine. CDR3 DNA is the only sequence kept; it has 57 bases, read in frame from the first base. V trim: 2 bases; J trim: 0 bases; unmatched bases: 14. The entry originates in a study of radiation and T cells in renal cell carcinoma (dated by TCRdb to about 2020). Context from the whole study: TCR beta sequencing covered 50 to 55 samples in total, comprising some 26 tumors and approximately 27 peripheral blood samples. A total of 4,016,671 unique CDR3 nucleotide sequences, encoding roughly 2.7 million unique CDR3 amino acid sequences, were found across all 55 or so samples. The last blood draw occurred 4 weeks after radiation, at the same time as nephrectomy.

Study-wide conclusions, independent of this receptor: Because the trial had a single-armed design, the trial could not examine how radiation dose or scheduling affected the TCR repertoire. Because pretreatment tumor biopsies were not available, the baseline intratumoral presence of clonotypes could not be determined. In blood, the top tumor clonotypes increased between baseline and 2 weeks post-radiation and then shrank by 4 weeks, which suggests that tumor-resident clones expanded only transiently. Dynamics of the blood repertoire were not tracked past 4 weeks after treatment.

The intended sense of this specimen's time point label: blood 4 weeks post-SBRT, at nephrectomy. Sample treatment or condition, as interpreted from the label and publication: 15 Gy SBRT to primary tumor, nephrectomy 4 weeks later. The samples were obtained from a clinical trial, where primary renal cell carcinomas were treated with 15 Gy stereotactic body radiation therapy and then removed by nephrectomy 4 weeks afterward. To follow tumor-enriched clonotypes, peripheral blood was collected serially from radiation-treated patients at baseline and again at 2 weeks and 4 weeks after SBRT. Every patient had renal cell carcinoma of clear cell pathology. Genomic DNA for TCR sequencing was prepared using the QIAamp DNA Blood Mini Kit (Qiagen). Samples were included in the analyses only if all quality control checks were passed.

The input for sequencing was blood, taken from a patient whose treatment included radiotherapy and nephrectomy. The receptor was isolated from a man aged 55 to 70 with renal cell carcinoma. The chain is assembled from TRBV9 and TRBJ2-1, with 7 bases matching TRBD2. The DNA sequence reads TGTGCCAGCAGCGTTCGAAGCGGGGCCAGAACTTTCTCCTACAATGAGCAGTTCTTC. Its translation reads: CASSVRSGARTFSYNEQFF.